This T cell receptor (beta chain) stems from a study of Tregs in tolerant kidney transplant recipients. The study's findings and limits: Activated donor B cell expansion appeared to reveal the most relevant donor-specific TCRbeta repertoire. Biological reproducibility was not directly addressed, but technical replication error appeared minimal.

Using immunoSEQ multiplex PCR, the repertoire was profiled, and TCRdb retains in-frame clones only, with some absent. This sample has 90,000 to 120,000 clones, with almost 90% found just once. This CDR3 has 17 amino acids. Germline values: CDR1 SEHNR, CDR2 FQNEAQ (reference sequence). The V gene end was trimmed by 5 bases and the J gene end by 2 bases; junction bases not matched to a gene: 9. This clone was observed a single time. Its target is not known. The chain joins TRBV7-9 to TRBJ2-3, with 11 bases matching TRBD2. The sequence came from a human donor who received a combined kidney and bone marrow transplant. The sequencing here drew on CD4+ T cells from blood, taken before the transplant. The CDR3 protein is CASSRGTSGLITDTQYF. For the CDR3, the DNA is TGTGCCAGCAGCAGGGGGACTAGCGGCCTGATCACAGATACGCAGTATTTT.